This T cell receptor beta chain was obtained from a study of response to subunit inactivated influenza vaccine. Overall study results and limits: After each seasonal influenza vaccination, few new T cells are recruited, the authors suggested.

Trimming shortened V by 4 bases and J by 6 bases, and 17 bases separated the two germline ends. The CDR3 is 16 amino acids. Germline loops: CDR1 SGHRS, CDR2 YFSETQ. TCRdb itself ran the RT-PCR reads through MiXCR, one entry per CDR3 protein. The table records 530,000 or so distinct CDR3 sequences, around 15% of them present only once. For this clonotype: As yet, its antigen is unknown.

The chain carries TRBV5-1 and TRBJ1-6, with D unclear. The source is a man aged 45-65 years who received an inactivated influenza vaccine. The material sequenced was PBMCs from blood, taken 11 to 12 days after vaccination. This CDR3 is CASSREGRASNSPLHF. The CDR3 DNA sequence: TGCGCCAGCAGCCGCGAGGGCCGGGCTAGTAATTCACCCCTCCACTTT.